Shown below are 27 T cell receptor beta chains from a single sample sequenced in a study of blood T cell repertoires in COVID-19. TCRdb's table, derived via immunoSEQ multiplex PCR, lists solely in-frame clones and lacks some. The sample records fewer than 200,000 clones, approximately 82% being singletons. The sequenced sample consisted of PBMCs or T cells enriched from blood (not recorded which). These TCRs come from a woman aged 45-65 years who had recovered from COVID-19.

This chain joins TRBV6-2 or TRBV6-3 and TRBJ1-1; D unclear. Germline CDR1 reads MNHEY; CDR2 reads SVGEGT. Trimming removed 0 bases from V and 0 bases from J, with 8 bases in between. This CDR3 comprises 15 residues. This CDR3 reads CASSYSPGMNTEAFF. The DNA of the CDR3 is TGTGCCAGCAGTTACTCGCCAGGAATGAACACTGAAGCTTTCTTT.

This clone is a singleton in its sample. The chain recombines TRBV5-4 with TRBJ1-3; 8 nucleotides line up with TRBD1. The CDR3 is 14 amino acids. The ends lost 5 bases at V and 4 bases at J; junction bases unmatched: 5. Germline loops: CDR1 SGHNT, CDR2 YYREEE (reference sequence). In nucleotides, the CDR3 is TGTGCCAGCAGGGACAGGGTCGCGGGAAACACCATATATTTT. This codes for CASRDRVAGNTIYF.

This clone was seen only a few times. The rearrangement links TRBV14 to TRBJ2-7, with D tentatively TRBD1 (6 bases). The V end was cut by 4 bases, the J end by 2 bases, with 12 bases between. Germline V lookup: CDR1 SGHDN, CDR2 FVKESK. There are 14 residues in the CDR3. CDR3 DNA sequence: TGTGCCAGCAGCCCTAGACAGGATCCCTACGAGCAGTACGTC. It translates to CASSPRQDPYEQYV.

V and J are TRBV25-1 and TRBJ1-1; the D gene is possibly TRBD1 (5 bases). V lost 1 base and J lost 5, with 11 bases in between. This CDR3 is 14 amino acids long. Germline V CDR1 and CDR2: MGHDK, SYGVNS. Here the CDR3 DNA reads TGTGCCAGCAGTGAATGGGGCATCGGGACTGAAGCTTTCTTT. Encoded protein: CASSEWGIGTEAFF.

Here the CDR3 DNA reads TGTGCCAGCAGCCCCGCGGGAGTTAACACTGAAGCTTTCTTT. Its protein is CASSPAGVNTEAFF. The chain combines TRBV11-3 with TRBJ1-1; no clear D. Trimming cost V 5 bases and J 2 bases, with 12 bases left between them. Germline V CDR1 and CDR2: SGHNT, YENEEA. The CDR3 extends over 14 amino acids. Full variable domain (missing parts from reference TRBV11-3 and TRBJ1-1): EAGVVQSPRYKIIEKKQPVAFWCNPISGHNTLYWYLQNLGQGPELLIRYENEEAVDDSQLPKDRFSAERLKGVDSTLKIQPAELGDSAVYLCASSPAGVNTEAFFGQGTRLTVV.

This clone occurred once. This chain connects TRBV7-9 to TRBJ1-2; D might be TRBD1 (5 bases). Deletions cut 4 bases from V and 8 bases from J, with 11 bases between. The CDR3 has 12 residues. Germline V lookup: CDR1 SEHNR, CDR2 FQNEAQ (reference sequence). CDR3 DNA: TGTGCCAGCAGCTCAGGGCCAGGGGGCTACACCTTC. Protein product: CASSSGPGGYTF.

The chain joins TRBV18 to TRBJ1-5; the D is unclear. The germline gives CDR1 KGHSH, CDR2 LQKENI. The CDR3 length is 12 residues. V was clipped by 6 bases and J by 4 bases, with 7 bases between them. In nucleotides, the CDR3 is TGTGCCAGCTCCCCCCCTAATCAGCCCCAGCATTTT. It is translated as CASSPPNQPQHF. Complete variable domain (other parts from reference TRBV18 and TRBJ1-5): NAGVMQNPRHLVRRRGQEARLRCSPMKGHSHVYWYRQLPEEGLKFMVYLQKENIIDESGMPKERFSAEFPKEGPSILRIQQVVRGDSAAYFCASSPPNQPQHFGDGTRLSIL.

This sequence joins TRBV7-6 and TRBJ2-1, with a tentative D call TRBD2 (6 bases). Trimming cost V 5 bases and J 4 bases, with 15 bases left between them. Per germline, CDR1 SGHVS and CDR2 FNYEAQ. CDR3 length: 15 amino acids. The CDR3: CASSPKEGPYNEQFF. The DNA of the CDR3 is TGTGCCAGCAGCCCTAAGGAGGGACCATACAATGAGCAGTTCTTC.

In DNA, the CDR3 is TGTGCCAGCAGTTCCCATTACAATGAGCAGTTCTTC. It is translated as CASSSHYNEQFF. The chain has TRBV27 and TRBJ2-1; D is uncertain. V lost 4 bases and J 4 bases, leaving 5 bases between the germline ends. CDR1 is MNHEY and CDR2 is SMNVEV in the germline V gene (reference sequence). CDR3 size: 12 residues.

The CDR3 nucleotides are TGCGCCAGCAGGACAGGGGGAGACGGAGACACCATATATTTT. Its protein is CASRTGGDGDTIYF. This chain joins TRBV5-1 and TRBJ1-3, with 9 bases that match TRBD1. V shed 5 bases, J shed 8 bases, and the junction held 8 bases outside the gene matches. Germline V gene lookup returns CDR1 SGHRS and CDR2 YFSETQ. This CDR3 comprises 14 residues.

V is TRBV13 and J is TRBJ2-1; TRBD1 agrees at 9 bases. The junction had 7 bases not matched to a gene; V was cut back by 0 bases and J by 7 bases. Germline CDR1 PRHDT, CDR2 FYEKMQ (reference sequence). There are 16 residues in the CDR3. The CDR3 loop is CASSLGGAGQGNEQFF. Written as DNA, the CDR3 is TGTGCCAGCAGCTTAGGAGGTGCGGGACAGGGAAATGAGCAGTTCTTC.

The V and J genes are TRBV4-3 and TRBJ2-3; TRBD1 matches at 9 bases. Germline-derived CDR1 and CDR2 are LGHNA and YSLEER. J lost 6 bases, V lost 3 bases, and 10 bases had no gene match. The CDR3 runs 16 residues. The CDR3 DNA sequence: TGCGCCAGCAGCCAGTCGTTTGGGACAGGGTCCGATACGCAGTATTTT. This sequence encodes CASSQSFGTGSDTQYF.

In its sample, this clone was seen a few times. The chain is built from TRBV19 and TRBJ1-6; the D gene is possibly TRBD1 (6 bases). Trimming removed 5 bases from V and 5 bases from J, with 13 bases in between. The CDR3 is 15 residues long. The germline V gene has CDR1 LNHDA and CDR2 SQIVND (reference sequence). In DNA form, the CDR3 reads TGTGCCAGTAGTCCCAACTACAGGGATAATTCACCCCTCCACTTT. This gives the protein CASSPNYRDNSPLHF.

CDR3 in DNA: TGTGCCACCCGGACAGGCCTCACTGAAGCTTTCTTT. Residues: CATRTGLTEAFF. V is TRBV6-5 and J is TRBJ1-1; 7 nucleotides line up with TRBD1. The CDR3 covers 12 residues. V gave up 10 bases and J gave up 4 bases; unmatched junction bases: 6. Looked up from germline, CDR1 is MNHEY and CDR2 is SVGAGI.

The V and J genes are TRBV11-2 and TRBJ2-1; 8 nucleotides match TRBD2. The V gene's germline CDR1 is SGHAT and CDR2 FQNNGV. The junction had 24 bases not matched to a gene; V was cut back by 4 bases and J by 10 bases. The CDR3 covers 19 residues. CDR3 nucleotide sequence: TGTGCCAGCAGCTCTAGACCGGGTGTGGGGACTAGTGGGATTTGGGAGCAGTTCTTC. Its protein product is CASSSRPGVGTSGIWEQFF.

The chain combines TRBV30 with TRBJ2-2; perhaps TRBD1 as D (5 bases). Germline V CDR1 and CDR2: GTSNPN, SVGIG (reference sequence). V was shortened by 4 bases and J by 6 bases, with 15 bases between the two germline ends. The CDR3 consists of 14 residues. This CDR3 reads CAWKRGGSPGELFF. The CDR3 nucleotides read TGTGCCTGGAAAAGGGGTGGGTCCCCCGGGGAGCTGTTTTTT.

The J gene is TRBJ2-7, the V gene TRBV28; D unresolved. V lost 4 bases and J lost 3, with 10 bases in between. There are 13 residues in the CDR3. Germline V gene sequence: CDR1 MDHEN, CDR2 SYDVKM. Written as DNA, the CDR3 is TGTGCCAGCAGTTCCCCCGCGGTCTACGAGCAGTACGTC. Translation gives CASSSPAVYEQYV.

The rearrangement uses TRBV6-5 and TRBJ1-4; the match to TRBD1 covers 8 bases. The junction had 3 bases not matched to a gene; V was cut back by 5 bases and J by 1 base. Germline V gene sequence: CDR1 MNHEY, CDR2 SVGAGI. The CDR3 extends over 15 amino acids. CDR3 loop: CASSPTGGTNEKLFF. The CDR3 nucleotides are TGTGCCAGCAGTCCCACAGGGGGAACTAATGAAAAACTGTTTTTT.

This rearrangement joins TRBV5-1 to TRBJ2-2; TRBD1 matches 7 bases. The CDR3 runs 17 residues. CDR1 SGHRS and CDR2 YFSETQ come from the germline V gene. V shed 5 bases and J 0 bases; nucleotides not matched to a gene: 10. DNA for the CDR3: TGCGCCAGCAGTCTGGACAGGTCCTATACGAACACCGGGGAGCTGTTTTTT. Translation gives CASSLDRSYTNTGELFF. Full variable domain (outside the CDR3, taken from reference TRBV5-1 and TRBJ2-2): KAGVTQTPRYLIKTRGQQVTLSCSPISGHRSVSWYQQTPGQGLQFLFEYFSETQRNKGNFPGRFSGRQFSNSRSEMNVSTLELGDSALYLCASSLDRSYTNTGELFFGEGSRLTVL.

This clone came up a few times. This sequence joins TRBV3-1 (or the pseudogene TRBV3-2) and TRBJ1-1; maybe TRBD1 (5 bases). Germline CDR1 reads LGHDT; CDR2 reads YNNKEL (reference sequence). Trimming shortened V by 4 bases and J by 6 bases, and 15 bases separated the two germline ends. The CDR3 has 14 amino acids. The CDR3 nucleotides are TGTGCCAGCAGCCCGCCCACGGGGGTCGCTGAAGCTTTCTTT. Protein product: CASSPPTGVAEAFF.

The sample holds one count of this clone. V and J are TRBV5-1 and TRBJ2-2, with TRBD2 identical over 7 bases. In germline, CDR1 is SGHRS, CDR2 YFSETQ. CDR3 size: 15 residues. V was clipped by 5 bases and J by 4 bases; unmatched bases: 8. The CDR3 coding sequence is TGCGCCAGCAGTCGGACGCCGGGGGGCACCGGGGAGCTGTTTTTT. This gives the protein CASSRTPGGTGELFF.

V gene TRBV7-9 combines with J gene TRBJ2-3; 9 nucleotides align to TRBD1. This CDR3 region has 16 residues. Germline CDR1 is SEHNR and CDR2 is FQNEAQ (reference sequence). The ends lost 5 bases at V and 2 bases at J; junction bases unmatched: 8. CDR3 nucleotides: TGTGCCAGCAGCACCGGGACAGGGATTTACACAGATACGCAGTATTTT. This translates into CASSTGTGIYTDTQYF.

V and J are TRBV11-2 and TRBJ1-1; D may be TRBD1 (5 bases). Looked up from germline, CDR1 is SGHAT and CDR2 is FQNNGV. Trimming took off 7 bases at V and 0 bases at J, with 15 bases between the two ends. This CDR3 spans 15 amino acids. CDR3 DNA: TGTGCCAGCAACAGCCGACAGAGAATGAACACTGAAGCTTTCTTT. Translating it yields CASNSRQRMNTEAFF.

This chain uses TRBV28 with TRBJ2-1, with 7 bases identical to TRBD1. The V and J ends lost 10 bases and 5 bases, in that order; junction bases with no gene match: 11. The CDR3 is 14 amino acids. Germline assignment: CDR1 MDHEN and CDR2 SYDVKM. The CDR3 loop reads CATRIGGRDNEQFF. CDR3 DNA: TGTGCCACAAGAATAGGGGGCAGGGACAATGAGCAGTTCTTC.

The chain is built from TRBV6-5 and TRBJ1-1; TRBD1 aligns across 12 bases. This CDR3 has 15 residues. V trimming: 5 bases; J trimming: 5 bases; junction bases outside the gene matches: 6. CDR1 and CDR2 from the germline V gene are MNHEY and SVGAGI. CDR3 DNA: TGTGCCAGCAGTCACGGGACAGGGGGCCGAACTGAAGCTTTCTTT. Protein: CASSHGTGGRTEAFF.

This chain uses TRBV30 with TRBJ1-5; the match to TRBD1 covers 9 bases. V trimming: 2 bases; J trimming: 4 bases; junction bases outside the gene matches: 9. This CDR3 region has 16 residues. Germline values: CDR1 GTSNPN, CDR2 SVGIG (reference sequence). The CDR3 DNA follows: TGTGCCTGGAGTCCCGGGACAGGGTGGGAGAATCAGCCCCAGCATTTT. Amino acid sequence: CAWSPGTGWENQPQHF.

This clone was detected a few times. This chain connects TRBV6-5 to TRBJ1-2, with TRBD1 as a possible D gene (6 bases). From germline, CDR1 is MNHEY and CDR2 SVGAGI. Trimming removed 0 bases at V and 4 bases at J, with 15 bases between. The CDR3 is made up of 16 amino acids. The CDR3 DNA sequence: TGTGCCAGCAGTTACTCGAAGCTGGACAGCCTCTATGGCTACACCTTC. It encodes CASSYSKLDSLYGYTF.